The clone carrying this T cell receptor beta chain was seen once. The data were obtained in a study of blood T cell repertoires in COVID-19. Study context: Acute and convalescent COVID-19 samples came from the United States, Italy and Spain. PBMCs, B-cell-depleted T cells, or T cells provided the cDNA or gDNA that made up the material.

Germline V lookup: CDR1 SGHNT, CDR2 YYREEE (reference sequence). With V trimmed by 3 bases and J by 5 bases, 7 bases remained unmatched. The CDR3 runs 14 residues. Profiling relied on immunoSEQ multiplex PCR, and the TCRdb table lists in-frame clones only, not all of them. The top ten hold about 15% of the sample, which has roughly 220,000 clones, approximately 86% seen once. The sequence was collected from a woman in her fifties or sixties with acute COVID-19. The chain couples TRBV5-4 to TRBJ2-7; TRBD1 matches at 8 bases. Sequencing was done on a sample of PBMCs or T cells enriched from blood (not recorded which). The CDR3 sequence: CASSWGDRSHEQYF. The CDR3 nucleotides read TGTGCCAGCAGCTGGGGGGACAGGTCTCACGAGCAGTACTTC.